What follows are 17 T cell receptor beta chains derived from one specimen sequenced in a study of blood T cell repertoires in COVID-19. Sequenced by immunoSEQ multiplex PCR; TCRdb stores in-frame clones only, minus some. The table has approximately 210,000 clones, around 81% seen once. The sequenced material came from peripheral blood. The receptors shown here come from a man aged 55 to 69 with COVID-19, enrolled during active disease.

This clone appeared a single time. The chain uses TRBV5-1 and TRBJ2-7; 8 nucleotides line up with TRBD1. In germline, CDR1 is SGHRS, CDR2 YFSETQ. This CDR3 contains 14 residues. The J segment lost 3 bases and the V segment lost 2 bases, leaving 4 bases of the junction unmatched. The CDR3 is CASSFDRGDYEQYF. The CDR3, as DNA: TGCGCCAGCAGCTTCGACAGGGGCGACTACGAGCAGTACTTC.

This clone was detected only a few times. The chain recombines TRBV12-3 or TRBV12-4 with TRBJ1-1; unclear D gene. The CDR3 has 13 amino acids. The V end lost 2 bases, the J end lost 0 bases, and 4 bases lay between the germline ends. The CDR3 sequence is CASSLQMNTEAFF. DNA for the CDR3: TGTGCCAGCAGTTTACAGATGAACACTGAAGCTTTCTTT.

The CDR3 nucleotides are TGTGCCAGCAGCTTGAGTGGCGGGGCCCCGGTAGGGCCCCAGCATTTT. It yields the protein CASSLSGGAPVGPQHF. The V and J genes are TRBV5-8 and TRBJ1-5, with a weak D call TRBD1 (5 bases). The CDR3 is made up of 16 amino acids. Germline V gene sequence: CDR1 SGHTS, CDR2 YDEGEE. The ends were cut back, 1 base at V and 9 bases at J, with 20 bases in the middle.

V and J are TRBV4-3 and TRBJ1-6, with unresolved D. CDR1 and CDR2 from the germline V gene are LGHNA and YSLEER. V was shortened by 0 bases and J by 0 bases, with 9 bases between the two germline ends. The CDR3 consists of 17 residues. The CDR3: CASSQDGQASYNSPLHF. The CDR3 DNA is TGCGCCAGCAGCCAAGATGGCCAGGCCTCCTATAATTCACCCCTCCACTTT.

The chain is built from TRBV6-2 or TRBV6-3 and TRBJ1-2, with no clear D. The ends were cut back, 2 bases at V and 5 bases at J, with 6 bases in the middle. Germline V CDR1 and CDR2: MNHEY, SVGEGT. This CDR3 has 12 amino acids. The CDR3 DNA is TGTGCCAGCAGTTACACGGAGTATGGCTACACCTTC. It yields the protein CASSYTEYGYTF.

This clone was seen more than once but under ten times. V and J are TRBV18 and TRBJ1-3; D perhaps matches TRBD1 (5 bases). CDR3 length: 16 residues. Trimming took 3 bases from V and 0 from J, leaving 12 bases between them. Per germline, CDR1 KGHSH and CDR2 LQKENI. The CDR3 here is CASSPKNRISGNTIYF. In nucleotides, the CDR3 is TGTGCCAGCTCACCGAAGAACAGGATCTCTGGAAACACCATATATTTT.

The rearrangement joins TRBV2 to TRBJ2-3, with 7 bases fitting TRBD2. J gave up 4 bases and V 6 bases, and 7 bases lay outside the gene matches. The V gene's germline CDR1 is SNHLY and CDR2 FYNNEI. The CDR3 runs 14 residues. The CDR3 sequence: CASRLTTSSDTQYF. Written as DNA, the CDR3 is TGTGCCAGCAGGCTCACGACTAGCTCAGATACGCAGTATTTT.

The CDR3 DNA reads TGTGCCAGTAGTCTATCAGGGTACAGCACTGAAGCTTTCTTT. This gives the protein CASSLSGYSTEAFF. The chain is built from TRBV19 and TRBJ1-1, with D perhaps matching TRBD1 (5 bases). The V and J ends lost 5 bases and 4 bases respectively, with 14 bases between them. Per the germline V gene, CDR1 is LNHDA and CDR2 is SQIVND (reference sequence). CDR3 length: 14 residues.

The chain carries TRBV5-1 and TRBJ1-2; D unresolved. V shed 0 bases and J shed 1 base, with 7 bases lying between them. Germline lookup yields CDR1 SGHRS and CDR2 YFSETQ. This CDR3 has 14 residues. CDR3 in amino acids: CASSLGRDNYGYTF. DNA for the CDR3: TGCGCCAGCAGCTTGGGTAGAGATAACTATGGCTACACCTTC. Full variable domain (missing parts from reference TRBV5-1 and TRBJ1-2): KAGVTQTPRYLIKTRGQQVTLSCSPISGHRSVSWYQQTPGQGLQFLFEYFSETQRNKGNFPGRFSGRQFSNSRSEMNVSTLELGDSALYLCASSLGRDNYGYTFGSGTRLTVV.

This clone was picked up one time. This chain connects TRBV4-1 to TRBJ1-2; TRBD1 aligns across 10 bases. This CDR3 has 16 amino acids. Germline V lookup: CDR1 MGHRA, CDR2 YSYEKL. V was clipped by 4 bases and J by 3 bases; unmatched bases: 8. The CDR3 DNA reads TGCGCCAGCAGCCGATTTCAGACAGGGGGCCACTATGGCTACACCTTC. This codes for CASSRFQTGGHYGYTF.

The chain joins TRBV7-9 to TRBJ1-1, with TRBD1 matching 7 bases. Trimming removed 3 bases from V and 4 bases from J; junction bases left unmatched: 8. Germline V lookup: CDR1 SEHNR, CDR2 FQNEAQ (reference sequence). The CDR3 is 15 residues long. For the CDR3, the DNA is TGTGCCAGCAGCTTTGGTAACAGGGGAGGCACTGAAGCTTTCTTT. It is translated as CASSFGNRGGTEAFF.

The V and J genes are TRBV6-5 and TRBJ1-4; no reliable D call. The V end lost 2 bases, the J end lost 5 bases, and 6 bases lay between the germline ends. Germline V gene lookup returns CDR1 MNHEY and CDR2 SVGAGI. The CDR3 is 13 residues long. This CDR3 is CASSYISNEKLFF. CDR3 sequence (DNA): TGTGCCAGCAGTTACATTTCGAATGAAAAACTGTTTTTT.

This sequence joins TRBV6-5 and TRBJ1-4, with D unclear. The CDR3 is 13 residues long. Germline loops: CDR1 MNHEY, CDR2 SVGAGI. With 5 bases removed from V and 7 bases from J, the gap between germline ends came to 11 bases. The CDR3 DNA reads as TGTGCCAGCAGTACGGAGGGAGGTGAAAAACTGTTTTTT. Translating it yields CASSTEGGEKLFF.

V is TRBV5-1 and J is TRBJ1-3, with TRBD1 matching 7 bases. The CDR3 covers 16 residues. V was clipped by 4 bases and J by 8 bases; unmatched bases: 15. CDR1 and CDR2 from the germline V gene are SGHRS and YFSETQ. CDR3 in amino acids: CASSPTGTATADTIYF. The CDR3 DNA reads as TGCGCCAGCAGCCCCACCGGGACAGCGACCGCGGACACCATATATTTT.

The chain couples TRBV6-1 to TRBJ1-1; 7 nucleotides align to TRBD1. CDR1 and CDR2 (germline): MNHNS, SASEGT. V shed 0 bases and J 4 bases; nucleotides not matched to a gene: 11. The CDR3 contains 17 residues. This CDR3 reads CASSEAPSGQRATEAFF. The CDR3 bases are TGTGCCAGCAGTGAAGCTCCGTCGGGACAGCGTGCCACTGAAGCTTTCTTT.

The V call is TRBV28, the J call TRBJ2-2; TRBD1 might be the D (6 bases). V gave up 3 bases and J gave up 1 base, with 18 bases separating them. The germline V gene has CDR1 MDHEN and CDR2 SYDVKM. The CDR3 covers 18 residues. The CDR3 region is CASSFLYGQTLNTGELFF. CDR3 DNA: TGTGCCAGCAGTTTTTTATACGGACAGACCTTGAACACCGGGGAGCTGTTTTTT.

V and J are TRBV4-1 and TRBJ1-3; D not resolved. V was pared by 4 bases and J by 0 bases, with 10 bases between. The CDR3 extends over 15 amino acids. The germline CDR1 and CDR2 sequences are MGHRA and YSYEKL. CDR3 sequence (DNA): TGCGCCAGCAGCCTGCGAATAAACTCTGGAAACACCATATATTTT. It yields the protein CASSLRINSGNTIYF.